The rows below give T cell receptor beta chains drawn from one sample of a study of shared clonotypes between healthy human individuals. Method: immunoSEQ multiplex PCR; TCRdb's copy keeps in-frame clones and lacks some. The data contain approximately 2,300,000 clones, about 90% of them singletons. The sequenced sample consisted of naive CD4+ T cells from PBMCs. Receptor source: a man between 18 and 35 years old in good health. Some clones in this sample may be carry-over from other donors' samples. The CDR3 runs from the conserved cysteine through the conserved F or W. D genes are given only for firm matches. Clone size is shown for a subset of rows, as once, few, many or a class of expanded clone.

d_gene | j_gene | v_gene | abundance | CDR3aa | CDR3nt
NA | TRBJ2-3 | TRBV5-4 | NA | CASSLEDTDTQYF | TGTGCCAGCAGCTTGGAGGACACAGATACGCAGTATTTT
NA | TRBJ2-7 | TRBV6-1 | few | CASSEASGPEQYF | TGTGCCAGCAGTGAAGCGTCGGGCCCTGAGCAGTACTTC
TRBD1 | TRBJ2-1 | TRBV28 | NA | CASLPADRGLNEQFF | TGTGCCAGTCTGCCGGCGGACAGGGGGTTAAATGAGCAGTTCTTC
NA | TRBJ1-1 | TRBV28 | NA | CASSSGSTEAFF | TGTGCCAGCAGTTCAGGGTCCACTGAAGCTTTCTTT
NA | TRBJ1-1 | TRBV6-5 | few | CASSRGGRGTEAFF | TGTGCCAGCAGCCGAGGCGGTCGTGGCACTGAAGCTTTCTTT
TRBD2 | TRBJ2-1 | TRBV7-7 | NA | CASSPDGASGRKTYNEQFF | TGTGCCAGCAGCCCGGATGGGGCTAGCGGGAGGAAAACCTACAATGAGCAGTTCTTC
TRBD2 | TRBJ2-7 | TRBV6-1 | NA | CASSEPGLAVYEQYF | TGTGCCAGCAGTGAGCCGGGACTAGCAGTATACGAGCAGTACTTC
TRBD2 | TRBJ2-1 | TRBV7-2 | NA | CASSLEGAGTANEQFF | TGTGCCAGCAGCTTAGAGGGAGCGGGAACCGCCAATGAGCAGTTCTTC
TRBD2 | TRBJ2-3 | TRBV5-1 | NA | CASSLSLAGGLSDTQYF | TGCGCCAGCAGCTTGAGTCTAGCGGGAGGATTGTCAGATACGCAGTATTTT
NA | TRBJ1-1 | TRBV18 | NA | CASSPQGENTEAFF | TGTGCCAGCTCACCACAGGGAGAGAACACTGAAGCTTTCTTT
NA | TRBJ2-3 | TRBV18 | NA | CASSPYTGYGYTDTQYF | TGTGCCAGCTCACCATATACAGGGTATGGGTACACAGATACGCAGTATTTT
NA | TRBJ2-7 | TRBV7-8 | NA | CASSSQIIGEQYF | TGTGCCAGCAGCTCCCAGATTATTGGCGAGCAGTACTTC
NA | TRBJ2-5 | TRBV5-1 | NA | CASSLSGGEGETQYF | TGCGCCAGCAGCTTGTCGGGCGGGGAAGGGGAGACCCAGTACTTC
TRBD2 | TRBJ2-5 | TRBV6-1 | NA | CASSRGLAYQETQYF | TGTGCCAGCAGTCGGGGACTAGCGTATCAAGAGACCCAGTACTTC
NA | TRBJ2-7 | TRBV30 | NA | CAWSVGSGIYEQYF | TGTGCCTGGAGTGTCGGGAGTGGGATCTACGAGCAGTACTTC
TRBD1 | TRBJ2-5 | TRBV5-1 | NA | CASSQGTVQGETQYF | TGCGCCAGCAGCCAGGGGACAGTTCAAGGGGAGACCCAGTACTTC
NA | TRBJ2-5 | TRBV7-2 | NA | CASSQRAGETQYF | TGTGCCAGCAGCCAGCGGGCCGGAGAGACCCAGTACTTC
NA | TRBJ2-2 | TRBV5-4 | once | CASSPAYNTGELFF | TGTGCCAGCAGTCCAGCCTATAACACCGGGGAGCTGTTTTTT
TRBD2 | TRBJ2-2 | TRBV7-3 | once | CASRLAGGRTGELFF | TGTGCCAGCCGACTAGCGGGAGGGCGTACCGGGGAGCTGTTTTTT
NA | TRBJ2-6 | TRBV30 | once | CAWRASGANVLTF | TGTGCCTGGAGGGCCTCTGGGGCCAACGTCCTGACTTTC
NA | TRBJ1-3 | TRBV28 | NA | CASSPGQRTASGNTIYF | TGTGCCAGCAGTCCTGGACAGCGAACTGCCTCTGGAAACACCATATATTTT
NA | TRBJ2-5 | TRBV2 | NA | CASSEGGETQYF | TGTGCCAGCAGTGAAGGGGGAGAGACCCAGTACTTC